A selection of T cell receptor beta chains follows, all from one sample in a study of shared clonotypes between healthy human individuals. Some clones are missing from TCRdb's copy, which holds only in-frame ones; the method was immunoSEQ multiplex PCR. In the table there are 1,500,000 or so clones, 95% to 97% of which are singletons. The sample was naive CD4+ T cells sorted from blood. These receptors came from a man younger than 45 in good health. The CDR3 runs from the conserved cysteine through the conserved F or W. The D gene is left open where the match is weak. Rows may omit the clone size; those that give it use once, few, many or a size class.

CDR3aa: CASRPSGGLGYTF; CDR3nt: TGTGCCAGCAGGCCCTCGGGGGGGCTTGGCTACACCTTC; v_gene: TRBV7-2; d_gene: .; j_gene: TRBJ1-2; abundance: .
CDR3aa: CASNAGTGITDTQYF; CDR3nt: TGTGCCAGCAACGCCGGGACAGGCATCACAGATACGCAGTATTTT; v_gene: TRBV6-1; d_gene: TRBD1; j_gene: TRBJ2-3; abundance: once
CDR3aa: CASSETGVLEKLFF; CDR3nt: TGTGCCAGCAGCGAGACAGGTGTTCTGGAAAAACTGTTTTTT; v_gene: TRBV2; d_gene: .; j_gene: TRBJ1-4; abundance: .
CDR3aa: CSVDSGDTQYF; CDR3nt: TGCAGCGTTGATAGTGGAGATACGCAGTATTTT; v_gene: TRBV29-1; d_gene: .; j_gene: TRBJ2-3; abundance: .
CDR3aa: CASIHGTSGTDTQYF; CDR3nt: TGCGCCAGCATTCACGGGACTAGCGGCACAGATACGCAGTATTTT; v_gene: TRBV5-1; d_gene: TRBD2; j_gene: TRBJ2-3; abundance: .
CDR3aa: CASSTPSSEAFF; CDR3nt: TGTGCCAGCAGTACCCCATCGTCTGAAGCTTTCTTT; v_gene: TRBV28; d_gene: .; j_gene: TRBJ1-1; abundance: once
CDR3aa: CASSSGRDTYEQYF; CDR3nt: TGTGCCAGCAGCTCGGGACGGGACACCTACGAGCAGTACTTC; v_gene: TRBV28; d_gene: .; j_gene: TRBJ2-7; abundance: .
CDR3aa: CASSLDYTKETQYF; CDR3nt: TGTGCCAGCAGCTTAGACTACACAAAAGAGACCCAGTACTTC; v_gene: TRBV5-4; d_gene: .; j_gene: TRBJ2-5; abundance: .
CDR3aa: CASSMRRGDPEHTEAFF; CDR3nt: TGTGCCAGCAGCATGAGAAGGGGGGACCCGGAGCACACTGAAGCTTTCTTT; v_gene: TRBV11-2; d_gene: .; j_gene: TRBJ1-1; abundance: .
CDR3aa: CASSLSGRDTGELFF; CDR3nt: TGCGCCAGCAGCCTCAGCGGGAGGGACACCGGGGAGCTGTTTTTT; v_gene: TRBV5-1; d_gene: TRBD2; j_gene: TRBJ2-2; abundance: .
CDR3aa: CASSLTRTTLDTQYF; CDR3nt: TGCGCCAGCAGTTTAACTAGGACCACTCTGGATACGCAGTATTTT; v_gene: TRBV2; d_gene: .; j_gene: TRBJ2-3; abundance: .
CDR3aa: CASSRETGFREQYF; CDR3nt: TGTGCCAGCAGCCGAGAGACAGGGTTTCGGGAGCAGTACTTC; v_gene: TRBV5-4; d_gene: TRBD1; j_gene: TRBJ2-7; abundance: .
CDR3aa: CASSLGWSSYEQYF; CDR3nt: TGCGCCAGCAGCTTGGGCTGGAGCTCCTACGAGCAGTACTTC; v_gene: TRBV5-1; d_gene: .; j_gene: TRBJ2-7; abundance: .
CDR3aa: CASSLDLGMETQYF; CDR3nt: TGTGCCAGCAGCTTGGACTTGGGTATGGAGACCCAGTACTTC; v_gene: TRBV5-4; d_gene: .; j_gene: TRBJ2-5; abundance: .
CDR3aa: CASGPDPSTDTQYF; CDR3nt: TGTGCCAGCGGTCCGGACCCTAGCACAGATACGCAGTATTTT; v_gene: TRBV11-3; d_gene: .; j_gene: TRBJ2-3; abundance: .
CDR3aa: CASSPLGSGSEKLFF; CDR3nt: TGTGCCAGCTCACCCCTAGGGTCGGGGAGTGAAAAACTGTTTTTT; v_gene: TRBV18; d_gene: .; j_gene: TRBJ1-4; abundance: .
CDR3aa: CASSESGRRVDTQYF; CDR3nt: TGCGCCAGCAGTGAGTCGGGGAGAAGGGTAGATACGCAGTATTTT; v_gene: TRBV10-2; d_gene: .; j_gene: TRBJ2-3; abundance: .
CDR3aa: CASRGQRGSYNSPLHF; CDR3nt: TGTGCCAGCAGGGGACAGAGGGGCTCCTATAATTCACCCCTCCACTTT; v_gene: TRBV27; d_gene: TRBD1; j_gene: TRBJ1-6; abundance: .
CDR3aa: CAWSVRQGNIQYF; CDR3nt: TGTGCCTGGAGTGTACGACAGGGGAACATTCAGTACTTC; v_gene: TRBV30; d_gene: TRBD1; j_gene: TRBJ2-4; abundance: .
CDR3aa: CASSLITTSKENNEQFF; CDR3nt: TGTGCCAGCAGCTTAATTACGACTAGCAAGGAGAACAATGAGCAGTTCTTC; v_gene: TRBV7-3; d_gene: TRBD2; j_gene: TRBJ2-1; abundance: .